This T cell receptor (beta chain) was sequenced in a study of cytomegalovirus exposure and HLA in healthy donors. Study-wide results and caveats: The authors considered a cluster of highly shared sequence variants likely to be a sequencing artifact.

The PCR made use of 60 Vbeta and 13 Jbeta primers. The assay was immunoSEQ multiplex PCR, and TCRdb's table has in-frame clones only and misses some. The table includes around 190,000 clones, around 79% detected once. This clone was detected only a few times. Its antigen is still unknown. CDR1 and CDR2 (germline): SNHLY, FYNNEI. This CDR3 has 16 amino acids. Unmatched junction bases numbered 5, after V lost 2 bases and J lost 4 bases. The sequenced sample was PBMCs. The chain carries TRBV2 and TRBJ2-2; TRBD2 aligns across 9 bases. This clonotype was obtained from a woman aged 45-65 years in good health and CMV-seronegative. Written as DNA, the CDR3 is TGTGCCAGCAGTGAACTGGCGGGAGGGCTCACCGGGGAGCTGTTTTTT. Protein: CASSELAGGLTGELFF.